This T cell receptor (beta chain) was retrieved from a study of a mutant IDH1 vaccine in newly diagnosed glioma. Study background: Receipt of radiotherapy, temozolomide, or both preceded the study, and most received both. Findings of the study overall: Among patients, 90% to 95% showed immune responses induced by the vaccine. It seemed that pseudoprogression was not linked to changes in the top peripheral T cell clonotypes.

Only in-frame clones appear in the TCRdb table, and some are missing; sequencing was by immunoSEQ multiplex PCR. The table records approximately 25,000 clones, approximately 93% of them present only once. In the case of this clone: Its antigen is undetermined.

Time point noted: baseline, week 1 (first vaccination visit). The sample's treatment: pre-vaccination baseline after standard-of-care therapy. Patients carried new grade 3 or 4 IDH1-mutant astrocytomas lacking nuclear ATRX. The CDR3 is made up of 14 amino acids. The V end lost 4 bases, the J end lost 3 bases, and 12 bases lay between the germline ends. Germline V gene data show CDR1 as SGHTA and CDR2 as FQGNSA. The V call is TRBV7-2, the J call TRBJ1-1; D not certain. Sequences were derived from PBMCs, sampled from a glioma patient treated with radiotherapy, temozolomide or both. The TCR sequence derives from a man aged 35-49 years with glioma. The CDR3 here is CASSSGPGDTEAFF. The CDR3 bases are TGTGCCAGCAGCTCCGGACCCGGGGACACTGAAGCTTTCTTT.